The T cell receptor beta chain under discussion was sequenced for a study of neurological immune-mediated disorders. Time point specified: longitudinal time-point 3. PBMCs numbering 2 million and stored at -80 C yielded the unsorted libraries. This clonotype was recorded many times. Its cognate antigen is unknown. The cDNA was generated through 5'RACE incorporating 10-nucleotide random UMIs. Every sequencing run produced over 180 million TCR-beta sequences, and the sequences from any one run covered 15-18 subjects. TCRdb processed the 5' RACE reads anew with MiXCR; each CDR3 protein has one entry. The table records more than 40,000 distinct CDR3 sequences, roughly 12% of them present only once. Study findings and constraints: No expanded-clone CDR3 amino acid sequence recurred across subjects, suggesting private TCR-beta repertoires.

The V gene lost 3 bases and the J gene lost 4 bases, with 13 bases spanning the gap. Germline V CDR1 and CDR2: DFQATT, SNEGSKA (reference sequence). The CDR3 runs 14 residues. The sample taken for sequencing was PBMCs. The chain links TRBV20-1 to TRBJ2-1; D possibly corresponds to TRBD1 (6 bases). The receptor was isolated from a male donor with HTLV-1-associated myelopathy (HAM/TSP). The CDR3 DNA reads TGCAGTGCTAGTCTTTGGGGGCGATACAATGAGCAGTTCTTC. Protein sequence: CSASLWGRYNEQFF.